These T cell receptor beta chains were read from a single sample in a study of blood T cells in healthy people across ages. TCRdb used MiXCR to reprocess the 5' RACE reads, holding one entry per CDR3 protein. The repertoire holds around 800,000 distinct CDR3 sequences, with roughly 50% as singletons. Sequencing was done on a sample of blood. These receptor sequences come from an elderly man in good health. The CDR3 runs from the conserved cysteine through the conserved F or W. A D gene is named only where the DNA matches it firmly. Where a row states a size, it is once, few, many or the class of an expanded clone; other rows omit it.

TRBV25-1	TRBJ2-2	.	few	CASGGGLGTGELFF	TGTGCCAGCGGTGGGGGGCTCGGCACCGGGGAGCTGTTTTTT
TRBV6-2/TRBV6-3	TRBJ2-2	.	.	CASSYLAAFTGELFF	TGCGCCAGCAGTTACCTGGCAGCCTTCACCGGGGAGCTGTTTTTT
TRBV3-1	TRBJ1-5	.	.	CASSQGAIPQPQHF	TGTGCCAGCAGCCAAGGGGCGATTCCCCAGCCCCAGCATTTT
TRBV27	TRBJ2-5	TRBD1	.	CASSSGQGLSERQYF	TGTGCCAGCAGTTCGGGACAGGGGCTCTCGGAGCGCCAGTACTTC
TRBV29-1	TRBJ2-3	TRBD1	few	CSAGTEVTAYF	TGCAGCGCCGGGACAGAGGTTACCGCGTATTTT
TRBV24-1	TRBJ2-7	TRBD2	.	CATSDARGGSLYEQYF	TGTGCCACCAGTGATGCCCGGGGCGGGAGCCTCTACGAGCAGTACTTC
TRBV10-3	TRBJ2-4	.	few	CAISESLRRNIQYF	TGTGCCATCAGTGAGTCCCTCAGGAGGAACATTCAGTACTTC
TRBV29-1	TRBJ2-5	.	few	CSGLGHQETQYF	TGCAGCGGACTGGGACACCAAGAGACCCAGTACTTC
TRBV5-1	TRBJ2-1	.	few	CASSFAGGLNEQFF	TGCGCCAGCAGCTTTGCCGGGGGACTCAATGAGCAGTTCTTC
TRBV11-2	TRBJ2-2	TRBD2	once	CATSRLAGGVGELFF	TGTGCCACCAGCAGACTAGCGGGAGGCGTCGGGGAGCTGTTTTTT
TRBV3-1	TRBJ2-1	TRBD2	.	CASSLLGLASYNEQFF	TGTGCCAGCAGCCTCCTAGGACTAGCGTCATACAATGAGCAGTTCTTC
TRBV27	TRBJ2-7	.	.	CASSSLTFRGRYNEQYF	TGTGCCAGCAGTTCCCTAACGTTCCGGGGACGCTACAATGAGCAGTACTTC
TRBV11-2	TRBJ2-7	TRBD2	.	CASSLVDEREEFYEQYF	TGTGCCAGCAGCTTAGTGGATGAGCGGGAGGAGTTCTACGAGCAGTACTTC
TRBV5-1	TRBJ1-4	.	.	CASSWGDKSNEKLFF	TGCGCCAGCAGCTGGGGGGACAAATCCAATGAAAAACTGTTTTTT
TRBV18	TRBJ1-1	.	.	CASSPTGKRNTEAFF	TGTGCCAGCTCACCAACAGGGAAAAGGAACACTGAAGCTTTCTTT
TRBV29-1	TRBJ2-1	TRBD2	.	CSGNSGSNEQFF	TGCAGCGGTAATAGCGGGAGCAATGAGCAGTTCTTC
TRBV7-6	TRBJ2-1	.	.	CASSPRSVGWNNEQFF	TGTGCCAGCAGCCCCCGCAGTGTGGGGTGGAACAATGAGCAGTTCTTC
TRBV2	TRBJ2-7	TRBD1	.	CASGWTGERTSKQYF	TGTGCCAGCGGATGGACAGGCGAACGTACGAGCAAGCAGTACTTC
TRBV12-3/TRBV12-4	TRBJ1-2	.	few	CASSPLPLYGYTF	TGTGCCAGCAGTCCCCTCCCTCTCTATGGCTACACCTTC
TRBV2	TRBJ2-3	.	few	CASSMSTDTQYF	TGTGCCAGCAGTATGAGCACAGATACGCAGTATTTT
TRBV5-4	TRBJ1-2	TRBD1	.	CASSSPGQSNYGYTF	TGTGCCAGCAGCTCACCGGGACAGAGTAACTATGGCTACACCTTC
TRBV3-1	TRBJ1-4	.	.	CASSQWAAVNEKLFF	TGTGCCAGCAGCCAGTGGGCAGCCGTTAATGAAAAACTGTTTTTT
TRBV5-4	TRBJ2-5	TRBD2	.	CASSLGLAGNQETQYF	TGTGCCAGCAGCTTAGGACTAGCGGGGAATCAAGAGACCCAGTACTTC
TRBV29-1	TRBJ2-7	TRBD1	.	CSVSRDRQIGGQYF	TGCAGCGTTTCCAGGGACAGGCAGATAGGAGGGCAGTACTTC
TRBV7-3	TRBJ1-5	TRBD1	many	CASSPDRDQPQHF	TGTGCCAGCAGCCCCGACAGGGACCAGCCCCAGCATTTT
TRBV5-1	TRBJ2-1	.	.	CASSLGAGPLNEQFF	TGCGCCAGCAGCTTGGGGGCAGGACCACTCAATGAGCAGTTCTTC
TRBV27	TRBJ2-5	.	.	CASSLQGWAETQYF	TGTGCCAGCAGTTTACAGGGATGGGCAGAGACCCAGTACTTC
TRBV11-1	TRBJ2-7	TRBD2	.	CASSRVSGTSGTLRYF	TGTGCCAGCAGCAGAGTTTCGGGGACTAGCGGGACCCTACGGTACTTC
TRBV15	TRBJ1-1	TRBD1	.	CATSRPGTGGGTEAFF	TGTGCCACCAGCAGACCCGGGACAGGGGGAGGCACTGAAGCTTTCTTT
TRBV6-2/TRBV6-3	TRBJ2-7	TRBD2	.	CASRTDGRYEQYF	TGTGCCAGCAGGACGGACGGGAGGTACGAGCAGTACTTC
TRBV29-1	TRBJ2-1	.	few	CSVGSGANNEQFF	TGCAGCGTTGGAAGTGGGGCAAACAATGAGCAGTTCTTC
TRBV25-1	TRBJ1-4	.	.	CASSRAESEEKLFF	TGTGCCAGCAGTCGGGCGGAGTCGGAGGAAAAACTGTTTTTT
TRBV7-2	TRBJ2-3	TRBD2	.	CASSYSGDSRYAYF	TGTGCCAGCAGTTATAGCGGGGATAGCAGATACGCGTATTTT
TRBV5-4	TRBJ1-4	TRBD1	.	CASSLSGGLEEKLFF	TGTGCCAGCAGCTTGTCAGGGGGCCTAGAGGAAAAACTGTTTTTT
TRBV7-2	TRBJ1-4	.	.	CASSLRGARVEKLFF	TGTGCCAGCAGCTTACGGGGGGCGCGCGTTGAAAAACTGTTTTTT
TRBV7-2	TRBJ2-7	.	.	CASSPQPSAPPREQYF	TGTGCTAGCAGCCCCCAGCCTAGCGCCCCCCCTCGAGAGCAGTACTTC
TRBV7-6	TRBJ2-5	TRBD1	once	CASSLADFWTGQKDTQYF	TGTGCCAGCAGCTTAGCTGATTTCTGGACAGGGCAGAAAGATACCCAGTACTTC
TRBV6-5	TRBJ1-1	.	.	CASSYLGLMNTEAFF	TGTGCCAGCAGTTACTTGGGGCTTATGAACACTGAAGCTTTCTTT
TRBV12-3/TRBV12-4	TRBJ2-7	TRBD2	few	CASSWSSGRFSEQYF	TGTGCCAGCAGTTGGTCTAGCGGGAGATTTAGCGAGCAGTACTTC
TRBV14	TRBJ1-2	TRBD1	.	CASSQDRGLDDYTF	TGTGCCAGCAGCCAAGACAGGGGGCTGGATGACTACACCTTC
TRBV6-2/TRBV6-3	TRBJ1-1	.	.	CASSRGASATEAFF	TGTGCCAGCAGTAGGGGGGCCTCGGCCACTGAAGCTTTCTTT
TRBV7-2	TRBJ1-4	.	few	CASSLVQYNEKLFF	TGTGCCAGCAGCTTAGTACAGTATAATGAAAAACTGTTTTTT